This is a list of T cell receptor beta chains from one sample in a study of shared clonotypes between healthy human individuals. Profiled with immunoSEQ multiplex PCR; TCRdb holds only in-frame clones, not every one. The data contain around 1.9 million clones, approximately 94% of them singletons. The sample was naive CD8+ T cells from PBMCs. The receptor source for this set is a man younger than 30 in good health. Some clones in this sample may be carry-over from other donors' samples. The CDR3 runs from the conserved cysteine through the conserved F or W. Each record gives: J gene, V gene, D gene, clone size, CDR3 DNA, CDR3 protein. D genes are given only for firm matches. Rows may omit the clone size; those that give it use once, few, many or a size class.

j_call: TRBJ2-5; v_call: TRBV13; d_call: NA; clone_size: NA; cdr3_nt: TGTGCCAGCAGCACGCGGGTCGGGTACCAAGAGACCCAGTACTTC; cdr3_aa: CASSTRVGYQETQYF
j_call: TRBJ2-7; v_call: TRBV13; d_call: NA; clone_size: NA; cdr3_nt: TGTGCCAGCAGCTTGGGGCGGGGTGATTACGAGCAGTACTTC; cdr3_aa: CASSLGRGDYEQYF
j_call: TRBJ1-5; v_call: TRBV27; d_call: NA; clone_size: NA; cdr3_nt: TGTGCCAGCAGTTTGGGATCTAACCCGGCGTATCAGCCCCAGCATTTT; cdr3_aa: CASSLGSNPAYQPQHF
j_call: TRBJ2-7; v_call: TRBV29-1; d_call: NA; clone_size: NA; cdr3_nt: TGCAGCGTTTGGTCCGGGGTGATGGGGTACGAGCAGTACTTC; cdr3_aa: CSVWSGVMGYEQYF
j_call: TRBJ2-2; v_call: TRBV7-9; d_call: NA; clone_size: once; cdr3_nt: TGTGCCAGCAGCTCCCCCGTGAAGAACACCGGGGAGCTGTTTTTT; cdr3_aa: CASSSPVKNTGELFF
j_call: TRBJ1-1; v_call: TRBV28; d_call: NA; clone_size: once; cdr3_nt: TGTGCCAGCACCCCCCGGGCGACAGTGGACACTGAAGCTTTCTTT; cdr3_aa: CASTPRATVDTEAFF
j_call: TRBJ2-7; v_call: TRBV29-1; d_call: TRBD1; clone_size: NA; cdr3_nt: TGCAGCGCAACCCGATTGGATTTAGGACAGGACTACGAGCAGTACTTC; cdr3_aa: CSATRLDLGQDYEQYF
j_call: TRBJ2-7; v_call: TRBV30; d_call: NA; clone_size: NA; cdr3_nt: TGTGCTGTGGACTTCGGATCCTACGAGCAGTACTTC; cdr3_aa: CAVDFGSYEQYF
j_call: TRBJ2-1; v_call: TRBV28; d_call: NA; clone_size: NA; cdr3_nt: TGTGCCAGCAGTTTCTTTCGCAGTTTCCTCAATGAGCAGTTCTTC; cdr3_aa: CASSFFRSFLNEQFF
j_call: TRBJ2-7; v_call: TRBV6-5; d_call: NA; clone_size: NA; cdr3_nt: TGTGCCAGCAGTCACACGGAAGCCTACGAGCAGTACTTC; cdr3_aa: CASSHTEAYEQYF
j_call: TRBJ2-7; v_call: TRBV6-4; d_call: NA; clone_size: NA; cdr3_nt: TGTGCCAGCAGTGACAACGGCTACTACGAGCAGTACTTC; cdr3_aa: CASSDNGYYEQYF
j_call: TRBJ1-1; v_call: TRBV7-2; d_call: NA; clone_size: NA; cdr3_nt: TGTGCCAGCAGCTTAGTACGACGGGGGGACACTGAAGCTTTCTTT; cdr3_aa: CASSLVRRGDTEAFF
j_call: TRBJ1-3; v_call: TRBV5-4; d_call: NA; clone_size: NA; cdr3_nt: TGTGCCAGCAGCTCGCCGGGTACTCCTGGAAACACCATATATTTT; cdr3_aa: CASSSPGTPGNTIYF
j_call: TRBJ1-1; v_call: TRBV9; d_call: NA; clone_size: few; cdr3_nt: TGTGCCAGCAGCGGTACAGGGTGGACTGAAGCTTTCTTT; cdr3_aa: CASSGTGWTEAFF
j_call: TRBJ1-4; v_call: TRBV11-3; d_call: NA; clone_size: once; cdr3_nt: TGTGCCAGCAGCTCCCTCCTAGTGGACGTTGGTGAAAAACTGTTTTTT; cdr3_aa: CASSSLLVDVGEKLFF
j_call: TRBJ2-7; v_call: TRBV7-2; d_call: TRBD1; clone_size: NA; cdr3_nt: TGTGCCAGCACCCTTGGACAGGGTAAGAATCAGTACTTC; cdr3_aa: CASTLGQGKNQYF
j_call: TRBJ2-1; v_call: TRBV27; d_call: TRBD2; clone_size: NA; cdr3_nt: TGTGCCAGCAGTTTATACAGCGGGAGGGCCGGAAATGAGCAGTTCTTC; cdr3_aa: CASSLYSGRAGNEQFF
j_call: TRBJ2-7; v_call: TRBV27; d_call: NA; clone_size: NA; cdr3_nt: TGTGCCAGCAGCCACCAGACAGAAGCCTACGAGCAGTACTTC; cdr3_aa: CASSHQTEAYEQYF
j_call: TRBJ2-1; v_call: TRBV19; d_call: NA; clone_size: NA; cdr3_nt: TGTGCCAGTAGTCTTTCCAGCTCCTACAATGAGCAGTTCTTC; cdr3_aa: CASSLSSSYNEQFF
j_call: TRBJ2-7; v_call: TRBV4-3; d_call: NA; clone_size: NA; cdr3_nt: TGCGCCAGCAGCCAAGTGTTTTTCGCAGGGTACGAGCAGTACTTC; cdr3_aa: CASSQVFFAGYEQYF
j_call: TRBJ1-4; v_call: TRBV9; d_call: TRBD1; clone_size: NA; cdr3_nt: TGTGCCAGCAGCGCGACAGGGTTTAATGAAAAACTGTTTTTT; cdr3_aa: CASSATGFNEKLFF
j_call: TRBJ2-7; v_call: TRBV5-1; d_call: NA; clone_size: NA; cdr3_nt: TGCGCCAGCAGCTTGGCTTTCTGGACGGGCGAGGGGCACGAGCAGTACTTC; cdr3_aa: CASSLAFWTGEGHEQYF
j_call: TRBJ2-2; v_call: TRBV27; d_call: NA; clone_size: NA; cdr3_nt: TGTGCCAGCAGTTTATTGAGCCCCTCGAACACCGGGGAGCTGTTTTTT; cdr3_aa: CASSLLSPSNTGELFF
j_call: TRBJ2-1; v_call: TRBV27; d_call: NA; clone_size: NA; cdr3_nt: TGTGCCAGCAGTTTCGGAGCGGCCTACAATGAGCAGTTCTTC; cdr3_aa: CASSFGAAYNEQFF
j_call: TRBJ2-7; v_call: TRBV18; d_call: NA; clone_size: NA; cdr3_nt: TGTGCCAGCTCACCCCGGGACGGAAGCTCCTACGAGCAGTACTTC; cdr3_aa: CASSPRDGSSYEQYF
j_call: TRBJ2-1; v_call: TRBV6-5; d_call: NA; clone_size: NA; cdr3_nt: TGTGCCAGCAGTTACTACGCCGCTGACAATGAGCAGTTCTTC; cdr3_aa: CASSYYAADNEQFF
j_call: TRBJ2-7; v_call: TRBV7-9; d_call: TRBD1; clone_size: NA; cdr3_nt: TGTGCCAGCAGCTTAGCGCCGACAGGGGCCCACGAGCAGTACTTC; cdr3_aa: CASSLAPTGAHEQYF
j_call: TRBJ2-7; v_call: TRBV13; d_call: NA; clone_size: NA; cdr3_nt: TGTGCCAGCAGCCCCCCTTCGCTGGACGAGCAGTACTTC; cdr3_aa: CASSPPSLDEQYF
j_call: TRBJ1-2; v_call: TRBV27; d_call: NA; clone_size: NA; cdr3_nt: TGTGCCAGCTCTCATTCCGGGACGGGCTATGGCTACACCTTC; cdr3_aa: CASSHSGTGYGYTF
j_call: TRBJ1-4; v_call: TRBV5-1; d_call: NA; clone_size: NA; cdr3_nt: TGCGCCAGCGGGAAAGGGACCGAGGCAACTAATGAAAAACTGTTTTTT; cdr3_aa: CASGKGTEATNEKLFF
j_call: TRBJ2-7; v_call: TRBV6-5; d_call: TRBD1; clone_size: NA; cdr3_nt: TGTGCCAGCAGTTACTCCACAGGGGTCACTTCATACGAGCAGTACTTC; cdr3_aa: CASSYSTGVTSYEQYF
j_call: TRBJ2-1; v_call: TRBV19; d_call: NA; clone_size: NA; cdr3_nt: TGTGCCAGTAGTATGGGGATCAATGAGCAGTTCTTC; cdr3_aa: CASSMGINEQFF
j_call: TRBJ2-1; v_call: TRBV2; d_call: TRBD2; clone_size: NA; cdr3_nt: TGTGCCAGCAGCGGAAGCGTACTTAGCGGGAGCGGCACTTTTGGGGATGAGCAGTTCTTC; cdr3_aa: CASSGSVLSGSGTFGDEQFF
j_call: TRBJ2-7; v_call: TRBV6-1; d_call: TRBD1; clone_size: NA; cdr3_nt: TGTGCCAGCAGTGAAAGTACAGGGGGGCCCTACGAGCAGTACTTC; cdr3_aa: CASSESTGGPYEQYF
j_call: TRBJ1-3; v_call: TRBV28; d_call: NA; clone_size: NA; cdr3_nt: TGTGCCAGCAGTTTATCAGGGCCGGGAAACACCATATATTTT; cdr3_aa: CASSLSGPGNTIYF
j_call: TRBJ2-7; v_call: TRBV4-2; d_call: TRBD1; clone_size: NA; cdr3_nt: TGTGCCAGCAGCCAAGCTGGGACAGGGGGATACGAGCAGTACTTC; cdr3_aa: CASSQAGTGGYEQYF
j_call: TRBJ2-7; v_call: TRBV28; d_call: TRBD1; clone_size: NA; cdr3_nt: TGTGCCAGCAGGTACTCAGGGGGTTACGAGCAGTACTTC; cdr3_aa: CASRYSGGYEQYF
j_call: TRBJ2-7; v_call: TRBV9; d_call: NA; clone_size: NA; cdr3_nt: TGTGCCAGCAGCGTATCCCTGGACGCCCCCTCCTACGAGCAGTACTTC; cdr3_aa: CASSVSLDAPSYEQYF
j_call: TRBJ2-3; v_call: TRBV7-9; d_call: TRBD1; clone_size: once; cdr3_nt: TGTGCCAGCAGCCGTACAGGGGCTCATCCAGATACGCAGTATTTT; cdr3_aa: CASSRTGAHPDTQYF
j_call: TRBJ2-7; v_call: TRBV14; d_call: NA; clone_size: once; cdr3_nt: TGTGCCAGCAGCCCAGGGATTTACGAGCAGTACTTC; cdr3_aa: CASSPGIYEQYF
j_call: TRBJ2-7; v_call: TRBV9; d_call: TRBD1; clone_size: once; cdr3_nt: TGTGCCAGCAGCGCGGGACAGGGAGATATCGGGCAGTACTTC; cdr3_aa: CASSAGQGDIGQYF
j_call: TRBJ1-5; v_call: TRBV7-9; d_call: NA; clone_size: few; cdr3_nt: TGTGCCAGCAGCTTATCTGGGGGCAATCAGCCCCAGCATTTT; cdr3_aa: CASSLSGGNQPQHF
j_call: TRBJ2-1; v_call: TRBV5-1; d_call: NA; clone_size: NA; cdr3_nt: TGCGCCACCACTTGGGGGAATGAGCAGTTCTTC; cdr3_aa: CATTWGNEQFF